This T cell receptor beta chain was found in a study of OX40 agonist ivuxolimab in advanced cancers. Study-wide context: Partial responses occurred in Three dose-escalation patients, one with hepatocellular carcinoma and two with cutaneous melanoma.

TCRdb keeps only in-frame clones here, not all; method: immunoSEQ multiplex PCR. The data show some 83,000 clones, with roughly 86% seen just once and 6.5% held by the top ten. The CDR3 runs to 16 residues. Germline CDR1 reads SEHNR; CDR2 reads FQNEAQ (reference sequence). Germline trimming cut 6 bases from V and 2 bases from J; bases unmatched to any gene: 11. Specimen: CD4+ or CD8+ T cells sorted from blood, collected in a trial of the OX40 agonist ivuxolimab. The sequence was collected from an adult with an advanced solid tumor such as melanoma, head and neck, liver or kidney cancer. The J gene is TRBJ2-7, the V gene TRBV7-9; 9 nucleotides agree with TRBD1. The CDR3 coding sequence is TGTGCCAGCAGTTTCAGTAATAGACAGGGGGCCTACGAGCAGTACTTC. It specifies CASSFSNRQGAYEQYF.